One sample yielded the 29 T cell receptor beta chains listed below, sequenced in a study of CD8 T cells in Susac syndrome. The RNA, roughly 0.5 to 1 ug, was put through reverse transcription using random hexamers. A single record per CDR3 protein comes from TCRdb applying MiXCR to the immunoSEQ multiplex PCR reads. The data show about 120,000 distinct CDR3 sequences, around 90% seen once. The sequenced sample was CD4+ T cells from PBMCs. These receptors all come from a human donor in good health.

For this clonotype: Mismatch with germline at one junction end may stem from a read error. This chain links TRBV4-2 with TRBJ2-5; 11 positions agree with TRBD2. The CDR3 runs 18 residues. CDR1 and CDR2 (germline): LGHNA, YNFKEQ. The CDR3 region is CASSQDTSGSSFGETQHF. DNA of the CDR3: TGTGCCAGCAGCCAAGATACTAGCGGGAGTTCCTTTGGTGAGACCCAGCACTTC.

The chain uses TRBV5-1 and TRBJ2-7, with no clear D. The V and J ends lost 0 bases and 2 bases respectively, with 9 bases between them. This CDR3 comprises 14 residues. In germline, CDR1 is SGHRS, CDR2 YFSETQ. CDR3 loop: CASSLDVLTYEQYF. CDR3 in DNA: TGCGCCAGCAGCTTGGACGTTCTCACCTACGAGCAGTACTTC.

The rearrangement links TRBV7-3 to TRBJ2-1; 9 bases match TRBD2. J lost 12 bases, V lost 5 bases, and 14 bases had no gene match. This CDR3 region has 15 residues. Germline lookup yields CDR1 SGHTA and CDR2 FQGTGA. CDR3 residues: CASSLGTGGRGTQFF. In DNA form, the CDR3 reads TGTGCCAGCAGCCTAGGGACTGGCGGGAGGGGAACGCAGTTCTTC.

The chain carries TRBV29-1 and TRBJ2-1, with D tentatively TRBD2 (6 bases). Germline CDR1 is SQVTM and CDR2 is ANQGSEA. Trimming cost V 4 bases and J 0 bases, with 7 bases left between them. This CDR3 has 13 residues. The chain's CDR3 is CSVGRASYNEQFF. In DNA, the CDR3 is TGCAGCGTTGGGAGGGCCTCCTACAATGAGCAGTTCTTC.

The V call is TRBV3-1, the J call TRBJ1-2; D gene ambiguous. V shed 8 bases and J shed 1 base, with 11 bases lying between them. CDR3 length: 13 residues. The germline V gene has CDR1 LGHDT and CDR2 YNNKEL (reference sequence). CDR3 sequence (DNA): TGTGCCAGCCTTGGCGGAAGTAACTATGGCTACACCTTC. As protein: CASLGGSNYGYTF.

The chain has TRBV25-1 and TRBJ2-3; D is unclear. Germline lookup yields CDR1 MGHDK and CDR2 SYGVNS. V gave up 2 bases and J gave up 6 bases, with 3 bases separating them. CDR3 length: 11 amino acids. CDR3 coding DNA: TGTGCCAGCAGTGAAAAGGATACGCAGTATTTT. It yields the protein CASSEKDTQYF.

The rearrangement uses TRBV7-6 and TRBJ1-1, with 7 bases identical to TRBD1. CDR3 length: 14 amino acids. Germline V gene lookup returns CDR1 SGHVS and CDR2 FNYEAQ. Losses at the gene ends were 5 bases for V and 1 base for J; bases not matched to a gene: 4. In DNA, the CDR3 is TGTGCCAGCAGCCCGGGACAGACGAACACTGAAGCTTTCTTT. It yields the protein CASSPGQTNTEAFF. Supplemented by reference TRBV7-6 and TRBJ1-1, the full variable domain reads GAGVSQSPRYKVTKRGQDVALRCDPISGHVSLYWYRQALGQGPEFLTYFNYEAQQDKSGLPNDRFSAERPEGSISTLTIQRTEQRDSAMYRCASSPGQTNTEAFFGQGTRLTVV.

The V call is TRBV27, the J call TRBJ2-1, with D tentatively TRBD1 (5 bases). Per germline, CDR1 MNHEY and CDR2 SMNVEV (reference sequence). V gave up 8 bases and J gave up 7 bases, with 24 bases separating them. This CDR3 has 16 amino acids. The chain's CDR3 is CASFSRRDWGRNEQFF. The CDR3 nucleotides are TGTGCCAGCTTCTCCCGGAGAGACTGGGGCAGAAATGAGCAGTTCTTC.

This clonotype was seen a single time. This chain links TRBV10-1 with TRBJ1-2, with TRBD1 as a possible D gene (6 bases). This CDR3 comprises 15 residues. Germline lookup yields CDR1 WNHNN and CDR2 SYGVQD (reference sequence). V dropped 8 bases and J dropped 0 bases, with 16 bases sitting between them. CDR3: CASPDPTGPNYGYTF. The CDR3 DNA reads as TGCGCCAGCCCGGATCCCACAGGGCCTAACTATGGCTACACCTTC.

The V and J genes are TRBV7-9 and TRBJ2-7, with TRBD1 identical over 7 bases. Germline loops: CDR1 SEHNR, CDR2 FQNEAQ (reference sequence). The CDR3 sequence is 17 residues long. The ends lost 6 bases at V and 0 bases at J; junction bases unmatched: 14. CDR3 nucleotides: TGTGCCAGCAGTTCCAGAGAATGGGGACAGAACTCCTACGAGCAGTACTTC. It is translated as CASSSREWGQNSYEQYF.

V is TRBV7-2 and J is TRBJ1-5; D may be TRBD1 (5 bases). CDR3 length: 16 amino acids. Germline V CDR1 and CDR2: SGHTA, FQGNSA. V lost 0 bases and J lost 1, with 10 bases in between. In DNA, the CDR3 is TGTGCCAGCAGCTTAGCGCACGAGGGGAGCAATCAGCCCCAGCATTTT. Amino acid sequence: CASSLAHEGSNQPQHF.

The rearrangement links TRBV5-1 to TRBJ2-5; 9 bases map to TRBD1. Germline CDR1 and CDR2: SGHRS and YFSETQ. The CDR3 runs 15 residues. J was trimmed by 5 bases and V by 5 bases; bases with no gene match: 10. CDR3 in DNA: TGCGCCAGCAGGGACGGACAGGGGATCGGGGAGACCCAGTACTTC. Protein: CASRDGQGIGETQYF.

This sequence joins TRBV12-3 or TRBV12-4 and TRBJ2-3; 7 positions agree with TRBD2. Trimming at V came to 3 bases and at J to 0 bases, leaving 3 bases not matched to a gene. CDR3 length equals 15 residues. CDR3 nucleotides: TGTGCCAGCAGTTTGGGAGGGACTAGCACAGATACGCAGTATTTT. This gives the protein CASSLGGTSTDTQYF.

This clonotype appeared a single time. A read error may produce the germline difference seen at one junction end. The chain is built from TRBV7-2 and TRBJ1-1, with D perhaps matching TRBD1 (6 bases). Germline lookup yields CDR1 SGHTA and CDR2 FQGNSA. The CDR3 covers 14 residues. The CDR3 region is CASRSLGANTEVFF. In DNA form, the CDR3 reads TGTGCCAGCAGAAGCTTGGGGGCTAACACTGAAGTTTTCTTT.

The chain employs TRBV19 and TRBJ2-2; D is possibly TRBD2 (5 bases). The V gene lost 6 bases and the J gene lost 4 bases, with 21 bases spanning the gap. The CDR3 covers 17 residues. Per germline, CDR1 LNHDA and CDR2 SQIVND (reference sequence). The DNA of the CDR3 is TGTGCCAGTAGCCCCTCCCTATCCGGGGTTGGCACCGGGGAGCTGTTTTTT. Residues: CASSPSLSGVGTGELFF.

This clonotype appeared a few times. The V and J genes are TRBV9 and TRBJ2-5; tentatively, D is TRBD1 (6 bases). V lost 4 bases and J 1 base, leaving 11 bases between the germline ends. This CDR3 contains 14 residues. CDR1 is SGDLS and CDR2 is YYNGEE in the germline V gene. The CDR3 DNA reads TGTGCCAGCAGCTACAGGGACATCCAAGAGACCCAGTACTTC. It encodes CASSYRDIQETQYF.

As to this clonotype: One end of the junction varies from germline; a read error may be responsible. The chain carries TRBV20-1 and TRBJ2-7; 9 bases are a match to TRBD2. The CDR3 consists of 14 residues. Germline V CDR1 and CDR2: DFQATT, SNEGSKA (reference sequence). The CDR3 DNA reads as TGCAGTGCCAGAGGACTAGCGAGAGACTACGAGCAGTACTTC. Translating gives CSARGLARDYEQYF.

The chain couples TRBV18 to TRBJ2-4; 8 nucleotides line up with TRBD1. Trimming took 1 base from V and 4 from J; bases not matched to a gene: 12. The CDR3 is made up of 18 amino acids. The V gene's germline CDR1 is KGHSH and CDR2 LQKENI. DNA of the CDR3: TGTGCCAGCTCACCACGGCTTAGTCCTCAGGGGGCTAAAAACATTCAGTACTTC. It encodes CASSPRLSPQGAKNIQYF.

V and J are TRBV15 and TRBJ2-1, with 9 bases identical to TRBD2. Germline V gene data show CDR1 as LNHNV and CDR2 as YYDKDF (reference sequence). The trim removed 0 bases at V and 5 bases at J, leaving 2 bases unmatched. The CDR3 loop spans 15 amino acids. The chain's CDR3 is CATSRDRLADNEQFF. The DNA of the CDR3 is TGTGCCACCAGCAGAGATCGACTAGCGGACAATGAGCAGTTCTTC.

This clonotype was detected once. This chain uses TRBV7-2 with TRBJ2-5; 9 nucleotides agree with TRBD1. The CDR3 runs 16 residues. The germline V gene has CDR1 SGHTA and CDR2 FQGNSA. Trimming took 1 base from V and 5 from J; bases not matched to a gene: 8. CDR3 amino acids: CASSLDRQTGGETQYF. DNA of the CDR3: TGTGCCAGCAGCTTAGACCGGCAGACAGGGGGGGAGACCCAGTACTTC.

The CDR3 loop is CASSVAGDYEQYF. The CDR3 coding sequence is TGTGCCAGCTCGGTAGCGGGAGACTACGAGCAGTACTTC. The gene calls are TRBV7-9 and TRBJ2-7; 9 bases are a match to TRBD2. CDR3 length: 13 amino acids. The germline gives CDR1 SEHNR, CDR2 FQNEAQ (reference sequence). Trimming at V came to 8 bases and at J to 3 bases, leaving 5 bases not matched to a gene.

V usage is TRBV5-1 and J usage is TRBJ1-4, with TRBD1 matching 9 bases. The trim removed 5 bases at V and 3 bases at J, leaving 5 bases unmatched. The CDR3 runs 15 residues. The germline V gene has CDR1 SGHRS and CDR2 YFSETQ. The CDR3 DNA reads TGCGCCAGCAGAAGGGACAGGGTTCCTAATGAAAAACTGTTTTTT. The encoded protein is CASRRDRVPNEKLFF.

The chain links TRBV20-1 to TRBJ2-2, with 9 bases lining up with TRBD2. The V segment lost 6 bases and the J segment 7 bases; nucleotides outside the gene matches: 15. The CDR3 totals 16 residues. Germline CDR1 DFQATT, CDR2 SNEGSKA (reference sequence). Written as DNA, the CDR3 is TGCAGTGCCCCGATCGCGGGGGGGCGCGGGGGCGGGGAGCTGTTTTTT. Its protein product is CSAPIAGGRGGGELFF.

The chain recombines TRBV6-6 with TRBJ1-1; D may be TRBD1 (6 bases). The CDR3 is made up of 14 amino acids. The V end lost 7 bases, the J end lost 0 bases, and 12 bases lay between the germline ends. Germline CDR1 is MNHNY and CDR2 is SVGAGI (reference sequence). The DNA for the CDR3 is TGTGCCAGCACCAAGGACAGCTTGAACACTGAAGCTTTCTTT. Protein: CASTKDSLNTEAFF.

The chain links TRBV29-1 to TRBJ1-2, with 8 bases fitting TRBD1. There are 13 residues in the CDR3. Germline V gene sequence: CDR1 SQVTM, CDR2 ANQGSEA. J gave up 4 bases and V 7 bases, and 8 bases lay outside the gene matches. CDR3 loop: CSALQGEGYGYTF. CDR3 DNA: TGCAGCGCCCTACAGGGGGAGGGCTATGGCTACACCTTC.

The chain combines TRBV7-2 with TRBJ1-2; D remains unclear. Germline V gene sequence: CDR1 SGHTA, CDR2 FQGNSA. Trimming cost V 1 base and J 8 bases, with 26 bases left between them. This CDR3 region has 18 residues. The CDR3 region has the DNA TGTGCCAGCAGCTTAGGCCTCAACCCCAGACTGGCTAGAGGGGGCTACACCTTC. This sequence encodes CASSLGLNPRLARGGYTF.

This clonotype was detected only once. The genes are TRBV7-9 and TRBJ1-1, with D possibly TRBD1 on 5 matching bases. CDR1 and CDR2 from the germline V gene are SEHNR and FQNEAQ (reference sequence). The CDR3 runs to 16 residues. Trimming removed 5 bases at V and 4 bases at J, with 20 bases between. The CDR3 here is CASSPPGRGVGTEAFF. In DNA, the CDR3 is TGTGCCAGCAGCCCGCCCGGGCGAGGGGTCGGCACTGAAGCTTTCTTT.

The J gene is TRBJ2-4, the V gene TRBV29-1, with no clear D. In germline, CDR1 is SQVTM, CDR2 ANQGSEA. Trimming stripped 4 bases from V and 0 bases from J, with 13 bases between. The CDR3 loop spans 15 amino acids. CDR3 DNA sequence: TGCAGCGTTGTCCTTGTAGGGCTAGCCAAAAACATTCAGTACTTC. It encodes CSVVLVGLAKNIQYF.

The J gene is TRBJ2-2, the V gene TRBV7-3, with D maybe TRBD1 (5 bases). Trimming took off 5 bases at V and 6 bases at J, with 13 bases between the two ends. This CDR3 contains 14 residues. Per the germline V gene, CDR1 is SGHTA and CDR2 is FQGTGA. The CDR3 loop is CASSTNKGSGELFF. The CDR3 bases are TGTGCCAGCAGCACCAACAAGGGGTCCGGGGAGCTGTTTTTT. The entire variable domain, with the rest obtained from reference TRBV7-3 and TRBJ2-2, is as follows: GAGVSQTPSNKVTEKGKYVELRCDPISGHTALYWYRQSLGQGPEFLIYFQGTGAADDSGLPNDRFFAVRPEGSVSTLKIQRTERGDSAVYLCASSTNKGSGELFFGEGSRLTVL.